This T cell receptor (beta chain) comes out of a study of T cells in Graves' hyperthyroidism and ophthalmopathy. The V end lost 5 bases, the J end lost 4 bases, and 11 bases lay between the germline ends. Germline CDR1 is DFQATT and CDR2 is SNEGSKA (reference sequence). The CDR3 extends over 12 amino acids. Study observations and caveats: Expanded thyroid clonotypes (above 0.001) were mostly also found in blood.

As to this clonotype: Its antigen remains unidentified.

Regions amplified from RNA transcripts were the TCR beta CDR3 regions. Carried out on the TCR CDR3, a first-round RT-PCR used the HTBI primer set. TCRdb ran MiXCR on the multiplex PCR reads and lists one entry per CDR3 protein. The data hold 490,000 or so distinct CDR3 sequences, with roughly 22% observed a single time. Disease duration was under 3 months in the ophthalmopathy patients, who also had a Clinical Activity Score of at least 3 and a NOSPECS grade of at least 4. Uncontrolled infection, other autoimmune disease, pregnancy or lactation disqualified patients from enrolment. Each 10 ml fresh peripheral blood draw supplied the PBMCs.

This chain uses TRBV20-1 with TRBJ2-5, with D possibly matching TRBD1 (6 bases). The TCR sequence derives from a woman in her 70s with Graves' ophthalmopathy. Input material: blood. This CDR3 reads CSAGVGAETQYF. The CDR3 DNA follows: TGCAGTGCTGGGGTGGGGGCAGAGACCCAGTACTTC.